This T cell receptor (beta chain) is from a study of cytomegalovirus exposure and HLA in healthy donors (dated 2017 in TCRdb). With regard to the full study: An earlier analysis of roughly 610 of the donors reported around 280 Gb of sequence data and approximately 120 million unique TCR beta sequences obtained from about 179 million T cells. Around 320 gigabases of sequencing data and 70 million to 100 million unique TCR sequences were included in an early release covering roughly 700 HLA-typed donors. Of the 350 to 450 genotyped donors, 65% to 90% were placed in the genetic ancestry cluster associated with self-reported Caucasian donors. The aim of the study was to test whether cataloging public T cell receptors could identify signatures of past pathogen exposure. The study profiled the T cell repertoires of hundreds of subjects by immunosequencing and related them to cytomegalovirus serostatus. Besides the first cohort of about 730 subjects, a separate validation cohort made up of 120 different subjects was used. To predict cytomegalovirus infection status, the study combined high-throughput TCR immunosequencing, statistical association of individual TCRs with disease status, and machine learning. In a later analysis, previously published TCR beta repertoires from 600 to 850 donors were re-analyzed and high-resolution HLA genotyping was added so that TCR occurrence patterns could be studied. Rather than drawing on any new phenotypic data, the later analysis identified candidate immune exposures from TCR beta sequences and the way those sequences occurred across donors. An earlier analysis of 450 to 750 of the donors used high-throughput TCR beta sequencing to judge whether each TCR beta V gene segment behaved as functional or pseudogenic. Alongside the repertoire data, information on donor age, sex, ethnicity and CMV serostatus was compiled. A later genetic analysis used genome-wide SNP genotypes for about 65% of the 666 donors, treating that subset as a discovery cohort. All discovery cohort repertoires had been generated using a single sequencing platform. HLA typing included class I and class II loci at four-digit resolution. The number of donors typed differed by locus, with roughly 629-640 for A, B, C, DRB1 and DQB1, around 520 for DQA1, some 570 for DPA1, and 400 to 490 for DPB1. A handful of DR-DQ haplotypes were treated as single units for association and clustering because of strong linkage in the cohort. On average, roughly 240,000 unique TCR beta nucleotide sequences were sequenced per donor among some 420 genotyped donors of the cohort, with about 19% of those sequences being non-productive. Points the paper makes about the study in general: In an earlier analysis of roughly 560 of the donors, most TCR beta V segments were observed in productive rearrangements about 87% or about 30% of the time, broadly matching IMGT annotations. V-gene and J-gene trimming of TCR beta chains was associated with a missense DCLRE1C variant in a later genetic analysis, and the association was replicated in an independent cohort. The study listed 164 TCR beta chains as associated with cytomegalovirus. According to a later analysis, TCR association rates differed among HLA loci, with DRB1 alleles showing the most associated TCRs and HLA-C alleles showing the fewest. Linkage disequilibrium might explain the correlated functional status among segregating V segments, but an unknown experimental factor could not be ruled out. Most CMV-associated TCR beta chains appeared to be HLA-restricted in a later analysis, and the HLA associations seemed to be driven largely by CMV exposure. When HLA alleles, especially DR and DQ, strongly co-occurred, TCR associations were difficult to assign to individual alleles. In vitro tests confirmed that three of the cytomegalovirus-associated TCR beta chains recognize cytomegalovirus antigens. A later genetic analysis reported fewer N-insertions in productive TCRs among donors in an Asian-associated ancestry cluster than the 666-donor mean. Because HLA typing was unavailable for some donors at each locus, only the typed subset was used in association tests. CMV serostatus was the only immune exposure information available for the cohort. In a later analysis, several top co-occurrence clusters were reported to appear linked to parvovirus B19, influenza, CMV and Epstein-Barr virus. A group of highly shared sequence variants was considered likely to be a technical artifact of the sequencing pipeline. A further reported finding was that TCR beta sequences accurately predicted the HLA-A and HLA-B alleles for most subjects in the first cohort. Roughly uniform sequencing depth across donors was assumed in presence/absence analyses, although this assumption may not hold. Because counts were too low, about 18 rarely observed V segments, including chromosome 9 orphons, were excluded from the earlier analysis of 500 to 700 of the donors. Only TCR beta chains were sequenced in this cohort, and the absence of alpha or paired-chain data limited detectable features. The 87-base-pair reads could not distinguish some IMGT-functional V segments, including TRBV6-2 and TRBV6-3, so those segments were excluded. The classifier was reported to diagnose cytomegalovirus status with high specificity and sensitivity in both the original cohort and the validation cohort. Most TCR sequences were observed very rarely across donors, whereas some public TCRs were present in many individuals. In a later analysis, some 17,000 TCR beta sequences were associated with specific HLA alleles at a false discovery rate of 0.05. According to the authors, the approach could potentially be generalized to other disease states and immunological phenotypes. A later analysis found that HLA-associated TCR beta chains were more clonally expanded and had lower generation probabilities than equally common non-associated chains.

V and J lose 3 bases and 2 bases, and a span of 14 bases separates them. From the germline V gene (reference sequence), CDR1 is SGHKS and CDR2 is YYEKEE. Including the terminal cysteine and phenylalanine, the CDR3 comprises 15 residues. The retained sequence is limited to the CDR3, 45 bases, with the frame set at the first base. The library was produced with the immunoSEQ multiplex PCR assay. For the multiplex PCR, a mixture combining 60 forward primers for TCR Vbeta segments and 13 reverse primers for TCR Jbeta segments was used. Amplification of the CDR3 region of rearranged TCR beta genes was performed with a multiplex PCR assay on genomic DNA. The amplified TCR beta libraries were sequenced on the Illumina HiSeq System as 87-base-pair reads. The published analysis was carried out like this. In a later analysis, roughly 80 million unique TCR beta chains were counted across the roughly 670 repertoires, and roughly 10 million of these chains were shared by at least two donors. Raw reads were error-corrected and collapsed into unique sequences by a nearest-neighbor algorithm in which closely related sequences were merged to remove PCR and sequencing errors. CDR3 sequences were aligned to IMGT reference sequences to assign V, D and J gene segments. For a sequence to be retained, a match of at least six nucleotides was required to both a V gene segment and a J gene segment. Rearrangements were called productive when the CDR3 lacked stop codons and stayed in frame with V and J; all others were non-productive. CDR3 was defined according to IMGT convention as the region running from the second conserved V-encoded cysteine to the conserved J-encoded phenylalanine. The earlier analysis of some 600 of the donors excluded sequences that lacked an unambiguous match to a single V gene segment. An earlier analysis of a few hundred of the donors classified V segments as functional when productive rearrangements were above 56.7% and as segregating when the standard deviation between donors was above 5%. A statistical classification framework was built to diagnose cytomegalovirus status from the catalog of TCR beta chain sequences. V and J gene assignment, in a later analysis, came from comparing TCR nucleotide sequences with IMGT/GENE-DB human TR gene sequences. A later analysis assigned CDR3 sequences and most-parsimonious VDJ recombination scenarios with the TCRdist pipeline. In a later analysis, each TCR beta chain was defined by its CDR3 amino acid sequence together with its V-gene family, and reads lacking a unique V-gene family were excluded. As a way to deal with suspected cross-contamination and a sequencing artifact, a later analysis dropped 450 to 600 nucleotide sequences that were highly shared and had low generation probability. In a later analysis, a clonal expansion index for each public chain was calculated from normalized within-repertoire ranks of inferred template counts. In a later analysis, generation probabilities were computed with a VDJ recombination model fitted to out-of-frame rearrangements, and the resulting probabilities were checked against IGoR. In a later analysis, TCR-TCR, TCR-HLA and TCR-CMV co-occurrence was scored with hypergeometric tests, and a repertoire-size bias correction was applied to TCR pairs. A later analysis estimated false discovery rates by permuting HLA or CMV assignments 20 times. In a later analysis, co-occurring TCRs were grouped using DBSCAN, and TCRdist sequence similarity was added for clustering within HLA-allele-positive subsets. Co-occurrence clustering excluded repertoires with fewer than 30,000 or more than 120,000 public chains, plus five with anomalous nucleotide sharing. TCRdb took over this immuneACCESS table, retaining in-frame rearrangements with V and J assigned. Such tables are incomplete; in checked studies, under half of the missing clones stem from an unresolved V gene, and the remainder is unexplained. V and J calls and clone size are copied from that table; D and trimming were computed from the DNA. This sample lists over 100,000 clones; roughly 69% were detected once. The ten largest clones capture roughly 5.9% of the sample.

The cohort was made up of under 800 healthy bone marrow donors. Cohort members were all nominally healthy when sampled, although unrecorded immune exposures were likely present. The donor tested CMV seropositive and was one of the 289 seropositive cohort members. Every donor gave a peripheral blood sample, and the peripheral blood mononuclear cells from that sample were used for TCR beta sequencing. Genomic DNA was extracted from the blood cell samples with the Qiagen DNeasy Blood Extraction Kit. Of note for this clone: Its antigen target is currently unknown. No much larger clonotype is one base removed from it; base qualities were not supplied.

The source of this sequence is a woman in her sixties or seventies in good health and CMV-seropositive. The receptor chain draws on TRBV5-5 and TRBJ1-1; 6 matching bases give a weak D call of TRBD1. The sample taken for sequencing was PBMCs. CDR3 region: CASSYQTGINTEAFF. Here is the DNA: TGTGCCAGCAGCTACCAGACAGGCATTAACACTGAAGCTTTCTTT.